This TCR beta chain was sequenced during a study of T cells in Graves' hyperthyroidism and ophthalmopathy. From germline, CDR1 is SEHNR and CDR2 FQNEAQ (reference sequence). Trimming took off 2 bases at V and 5 bases at J, with 18 bases between the two ends. This CDR3 has 16 amino acids. RNA transcripts yielded amplified TCR beta CDR3 regions. The HTBI primer set was used in a first-round RT-PCR of the TCR CDR3. TCRdb independently ran MiXCR on the multiplex PCR reads; one entry per CDR3 protein. The data contain about 380,000 distinct CDR3 sequences, roughly 14% of them singletons. J is TRBJ2-5 and V is TRBV7-9; the D gene is possibly TRBD1 (5 bases). The sequencing input was blood. This TCR was sampled from a man aged 25 to 45 with Graves' hyperthyroidism that later progressed to Graves' ophthalmopathy. The CDR3 reads CASSLPLVGPGETQYF. The CDR3 DNA reads TGTGCCAGCAGCTTACCGTTAGTGGGGCCTGGGGAGACCCAGTACTTC.